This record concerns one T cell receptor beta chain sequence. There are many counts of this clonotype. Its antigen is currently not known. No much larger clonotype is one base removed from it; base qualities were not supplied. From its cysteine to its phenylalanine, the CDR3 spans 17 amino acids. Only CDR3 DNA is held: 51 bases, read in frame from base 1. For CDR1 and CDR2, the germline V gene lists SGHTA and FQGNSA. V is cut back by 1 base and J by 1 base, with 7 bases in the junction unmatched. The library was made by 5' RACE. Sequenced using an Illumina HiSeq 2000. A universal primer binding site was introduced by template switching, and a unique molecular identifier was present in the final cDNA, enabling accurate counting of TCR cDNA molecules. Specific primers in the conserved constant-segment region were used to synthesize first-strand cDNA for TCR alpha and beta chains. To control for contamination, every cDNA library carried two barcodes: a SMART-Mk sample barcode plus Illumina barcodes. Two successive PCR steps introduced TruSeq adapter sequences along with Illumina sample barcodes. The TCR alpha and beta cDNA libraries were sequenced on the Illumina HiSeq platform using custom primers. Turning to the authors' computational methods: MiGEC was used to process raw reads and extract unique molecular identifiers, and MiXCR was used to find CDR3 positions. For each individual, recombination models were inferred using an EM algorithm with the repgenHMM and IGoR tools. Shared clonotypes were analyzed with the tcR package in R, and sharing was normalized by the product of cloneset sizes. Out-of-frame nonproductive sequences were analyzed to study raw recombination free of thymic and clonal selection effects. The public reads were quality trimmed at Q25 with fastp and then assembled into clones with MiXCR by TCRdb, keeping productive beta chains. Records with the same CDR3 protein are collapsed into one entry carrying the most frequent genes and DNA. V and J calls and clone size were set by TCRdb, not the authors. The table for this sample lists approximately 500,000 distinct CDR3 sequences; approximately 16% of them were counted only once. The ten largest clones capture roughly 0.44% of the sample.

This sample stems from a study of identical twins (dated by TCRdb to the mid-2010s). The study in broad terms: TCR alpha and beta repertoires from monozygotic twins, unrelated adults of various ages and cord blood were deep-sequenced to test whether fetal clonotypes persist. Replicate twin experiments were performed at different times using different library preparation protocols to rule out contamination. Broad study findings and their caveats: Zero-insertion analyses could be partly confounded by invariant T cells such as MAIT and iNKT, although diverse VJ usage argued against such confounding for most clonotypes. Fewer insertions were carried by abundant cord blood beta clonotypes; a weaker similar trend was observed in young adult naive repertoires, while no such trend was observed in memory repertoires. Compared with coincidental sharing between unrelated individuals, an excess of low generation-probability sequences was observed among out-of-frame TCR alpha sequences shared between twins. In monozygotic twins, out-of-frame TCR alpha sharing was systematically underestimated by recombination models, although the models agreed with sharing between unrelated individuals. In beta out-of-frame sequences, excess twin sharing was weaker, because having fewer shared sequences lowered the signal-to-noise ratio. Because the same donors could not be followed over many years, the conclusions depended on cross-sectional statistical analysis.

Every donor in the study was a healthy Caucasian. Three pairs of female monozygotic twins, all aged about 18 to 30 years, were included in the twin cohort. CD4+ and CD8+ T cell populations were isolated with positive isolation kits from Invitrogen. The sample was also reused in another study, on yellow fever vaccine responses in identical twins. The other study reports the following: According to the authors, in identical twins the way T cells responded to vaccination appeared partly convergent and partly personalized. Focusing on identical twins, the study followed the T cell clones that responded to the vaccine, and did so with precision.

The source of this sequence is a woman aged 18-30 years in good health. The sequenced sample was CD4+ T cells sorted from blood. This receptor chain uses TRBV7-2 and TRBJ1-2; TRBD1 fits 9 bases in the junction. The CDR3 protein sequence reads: CASSLGPGQGNNYGYTF. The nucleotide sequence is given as TGTGCCAGCAGCTTAGGGCCGGGACAGGGAAATAACTATGGCTACACCTTC.